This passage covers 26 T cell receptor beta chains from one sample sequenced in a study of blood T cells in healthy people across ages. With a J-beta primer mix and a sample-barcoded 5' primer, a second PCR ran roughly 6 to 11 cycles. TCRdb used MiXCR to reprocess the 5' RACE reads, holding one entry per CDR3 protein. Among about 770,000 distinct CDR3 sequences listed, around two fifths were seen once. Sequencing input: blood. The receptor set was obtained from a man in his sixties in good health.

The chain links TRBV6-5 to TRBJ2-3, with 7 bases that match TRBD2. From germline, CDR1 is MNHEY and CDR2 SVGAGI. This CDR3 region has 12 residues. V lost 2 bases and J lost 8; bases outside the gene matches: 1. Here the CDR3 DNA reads TGTGCCAGCAGTTACCCGGGAGGTACGCAGTATTTT. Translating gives CASSYPGGTQYF.

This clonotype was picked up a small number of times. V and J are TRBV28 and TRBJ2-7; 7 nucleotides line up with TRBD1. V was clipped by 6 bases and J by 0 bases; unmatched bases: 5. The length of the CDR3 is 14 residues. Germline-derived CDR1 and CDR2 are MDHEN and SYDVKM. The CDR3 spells CASRKTGASYEQYF. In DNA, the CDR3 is TGTGCCAGCAGAAAAACAGGGGCCTCCTACGAGCAGTACTTC.

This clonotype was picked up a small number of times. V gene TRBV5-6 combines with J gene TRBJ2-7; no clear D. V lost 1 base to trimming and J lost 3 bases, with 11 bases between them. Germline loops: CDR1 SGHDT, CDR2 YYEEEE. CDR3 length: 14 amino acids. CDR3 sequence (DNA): TGTGCCAGCAGCTTGTCGAACGGCCACTACGAGCAGTACTTC. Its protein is CASSLSNGHYEQYF.

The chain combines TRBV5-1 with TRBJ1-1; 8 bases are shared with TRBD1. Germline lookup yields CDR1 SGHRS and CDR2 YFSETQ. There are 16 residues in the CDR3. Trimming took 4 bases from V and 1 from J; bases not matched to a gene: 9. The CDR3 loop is CASSRRSGQGNTEAFF. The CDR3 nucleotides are TGCGCCAGCAGCCGACGGTCCGGACAGGGGAACACTGAAGCTTTCTTT.

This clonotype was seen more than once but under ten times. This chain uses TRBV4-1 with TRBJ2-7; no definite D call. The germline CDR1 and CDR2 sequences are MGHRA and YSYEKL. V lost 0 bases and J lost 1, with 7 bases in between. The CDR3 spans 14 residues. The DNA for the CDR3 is TGCGCCAGCAGCCAAGATATGGGGTCCTACGAGCAGTACTTC. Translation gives CASSQDMGSYEQYF.

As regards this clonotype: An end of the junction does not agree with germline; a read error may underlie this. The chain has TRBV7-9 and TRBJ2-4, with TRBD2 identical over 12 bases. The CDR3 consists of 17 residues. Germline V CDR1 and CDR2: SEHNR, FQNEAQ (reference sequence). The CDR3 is CSSSTSGGLSSYNEQYF. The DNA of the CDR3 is TGTTCCAGCAGCACTAGCGGGGGGCTTAGCTCCTACAATGAGCAGTACTTC. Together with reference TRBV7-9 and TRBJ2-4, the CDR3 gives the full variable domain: DTGVSQNPRHKITKRGQNVTFRCDPISEHNRLYWYRQTLGQGPEFLTYFQNEAQLEKSRLLSDRFSAERPKGSFSTLEIQRTEQGDSAMYLCSSSTSGGLSSYNEQYFGAGTRLSVL.

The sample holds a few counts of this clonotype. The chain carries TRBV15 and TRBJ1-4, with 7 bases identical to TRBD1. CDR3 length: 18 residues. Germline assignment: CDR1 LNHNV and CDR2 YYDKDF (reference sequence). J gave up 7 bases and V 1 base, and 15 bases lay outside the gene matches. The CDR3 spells CATSRGWRGRVGGEKLFF. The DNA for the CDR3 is TGTGCCACCAGCAGAGGATGGAGGGGGCGTGTTGGAGGTGAAAAACTGTTTTTT.

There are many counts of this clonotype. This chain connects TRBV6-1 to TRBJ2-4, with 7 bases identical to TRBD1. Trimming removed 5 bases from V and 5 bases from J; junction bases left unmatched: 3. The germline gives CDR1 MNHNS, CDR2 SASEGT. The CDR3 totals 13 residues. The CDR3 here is CASSTGEQNIQYF. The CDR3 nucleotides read TGTGCCAGCAGTACAGGGGAACAAAACATTCAGTACTTC.

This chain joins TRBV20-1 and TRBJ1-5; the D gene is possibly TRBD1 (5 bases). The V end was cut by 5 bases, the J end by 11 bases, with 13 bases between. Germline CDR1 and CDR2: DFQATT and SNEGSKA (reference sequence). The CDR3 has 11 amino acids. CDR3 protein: CSAGPGGTQHF. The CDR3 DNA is TGCAGTGCTGGCCCGGGGGGAACCCAGCATTTT.

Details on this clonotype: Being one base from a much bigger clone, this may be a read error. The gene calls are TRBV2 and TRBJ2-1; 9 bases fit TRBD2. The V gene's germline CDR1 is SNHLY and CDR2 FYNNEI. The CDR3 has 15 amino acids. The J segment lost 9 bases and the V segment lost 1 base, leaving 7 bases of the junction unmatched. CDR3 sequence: CASSEEAGGRGEQFF. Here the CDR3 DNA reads TGTGCCAGCAGTGAAGAGGCGGGGGGGCGTGGTGAGCAGTTCTTC. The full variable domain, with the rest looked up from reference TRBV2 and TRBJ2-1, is EPEVTQTPSHQVTQMGQEVILRCVPISNHLYFYWYRQILGQKVEFLVSFYNNEISEKSEIFDDQFSVERPDGSNFTLKIRSTKLEDSAMYFCASSEEAGGRGEQFFGPGTRLTVL.

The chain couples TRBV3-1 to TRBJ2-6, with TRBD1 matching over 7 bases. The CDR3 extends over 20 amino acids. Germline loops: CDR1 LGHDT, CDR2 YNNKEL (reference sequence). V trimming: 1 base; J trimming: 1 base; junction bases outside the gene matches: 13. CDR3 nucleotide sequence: TGTGCCAGCAGCCAAGCAGGACAGGTCGTTTCCCATTCTGGGGCCAACGTCCTGACTTTC. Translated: CASSQAGQVVSHSGANVLTF.

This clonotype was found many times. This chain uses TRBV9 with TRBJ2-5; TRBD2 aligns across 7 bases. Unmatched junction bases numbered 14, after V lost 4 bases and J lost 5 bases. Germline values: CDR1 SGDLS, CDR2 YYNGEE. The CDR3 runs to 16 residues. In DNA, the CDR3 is TGTGCCAGCAGCTTGGGGGGGGTTCTAGAGGCGGAGACCCAGTACTTC. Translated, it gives CASSLGGVLEAETQYF.

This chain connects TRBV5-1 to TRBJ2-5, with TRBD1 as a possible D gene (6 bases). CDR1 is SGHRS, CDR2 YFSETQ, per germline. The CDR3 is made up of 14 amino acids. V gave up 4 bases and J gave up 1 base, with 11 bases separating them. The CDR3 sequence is CASSRGTPQETQYF. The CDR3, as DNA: TGCGCCAGCAGCAGAGGGACACCCCAAGAGACCCAGTACTTC.

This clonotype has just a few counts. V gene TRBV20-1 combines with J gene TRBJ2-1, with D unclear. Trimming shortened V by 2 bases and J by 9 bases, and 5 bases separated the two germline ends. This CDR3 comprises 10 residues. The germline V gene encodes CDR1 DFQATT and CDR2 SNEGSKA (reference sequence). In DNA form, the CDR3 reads TGCAGTGCTAGATCCCGTGAGCAGTTCTTC. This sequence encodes CSARSREQFF.

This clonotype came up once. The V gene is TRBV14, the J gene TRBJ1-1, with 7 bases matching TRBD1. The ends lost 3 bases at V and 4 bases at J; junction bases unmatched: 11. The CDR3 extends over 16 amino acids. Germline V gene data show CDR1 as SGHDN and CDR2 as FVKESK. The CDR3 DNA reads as TGTGCCAGCAGCCAGACAGGGACCTACGGGGGCACTGAAGCTTTCTTT. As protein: CASSQTGTYGGTEAFF.

DNA for the CDR3: TGTGCCAGCAGCACCAGACAGGGGTACCAAGAGACCCAGTACTTC. It encodes CASSTRQGYQETQYF. This chain joins TRBV7-9 and TRBJ2-5; TRBD1 matches at 8 bases. J was trimmed by 0 bases and V by 5 bases; bases with no gene match: 5. This CDR3 contains 15 residues. Germline CDR1 is SEHNR and CDR2 is FQNEAQ (reference sequence).

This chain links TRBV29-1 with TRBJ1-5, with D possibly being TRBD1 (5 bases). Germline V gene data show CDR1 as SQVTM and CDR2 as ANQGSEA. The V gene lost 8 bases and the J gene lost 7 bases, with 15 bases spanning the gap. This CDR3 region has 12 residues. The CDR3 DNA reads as TGCAGCCCCTTTCTAAGGGGCCAGCCCCAGCATTTT. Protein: CSPFLRGQPQHF. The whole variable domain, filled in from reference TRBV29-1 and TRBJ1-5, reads SAVISQKPSRDICQRGTSLTIQCQVDSQVTMMFWYRQQPGQSLTLIATANQGSEATYESGFVIDKFPISRPNLTFSTLTVSNMSPEDSSIYLCSPFLRGQPQHFGDGTRLSIL.

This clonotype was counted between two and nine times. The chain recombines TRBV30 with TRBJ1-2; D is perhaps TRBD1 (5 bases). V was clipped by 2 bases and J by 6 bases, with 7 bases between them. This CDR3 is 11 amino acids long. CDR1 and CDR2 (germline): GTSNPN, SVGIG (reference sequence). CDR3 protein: CAWSTDNGYTF. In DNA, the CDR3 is TGTGCCTGGAGTACGGACAATGGCTACACCTTC.

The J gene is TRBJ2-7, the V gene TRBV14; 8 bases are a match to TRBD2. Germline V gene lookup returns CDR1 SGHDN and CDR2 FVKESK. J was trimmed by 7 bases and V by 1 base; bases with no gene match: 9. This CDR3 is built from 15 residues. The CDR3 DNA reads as TGTGCCAGCAGCCAAGCATTAGCGGGGACCCAGGAGCAGTACTTC. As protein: CASSQALAGTQEQYF.

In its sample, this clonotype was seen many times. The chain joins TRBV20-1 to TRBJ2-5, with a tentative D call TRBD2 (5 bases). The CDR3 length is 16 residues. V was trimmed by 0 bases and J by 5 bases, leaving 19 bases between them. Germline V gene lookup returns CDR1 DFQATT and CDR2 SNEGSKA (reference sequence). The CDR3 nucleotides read TGCAGTGCTAGAGATATTAAGTTGCAGCGGTGGGAGACCCAGTACTTC. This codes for CSARDIKLQRWETQYF.

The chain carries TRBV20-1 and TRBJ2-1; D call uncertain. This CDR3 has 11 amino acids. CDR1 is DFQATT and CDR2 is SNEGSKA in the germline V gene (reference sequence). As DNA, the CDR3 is TGCAGCGCGGCTTCTTTCAATGAGCAGTTCTTC. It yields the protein CSAASFNEQFF.

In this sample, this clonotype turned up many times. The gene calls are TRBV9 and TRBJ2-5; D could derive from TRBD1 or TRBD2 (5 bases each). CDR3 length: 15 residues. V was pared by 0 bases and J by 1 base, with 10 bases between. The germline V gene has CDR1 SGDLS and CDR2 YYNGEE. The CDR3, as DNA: TGTGCCAGCAGCGTAGCCCGAGGGGCCCAAGAGACCCAGTACTTC. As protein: CASSVARGAQETQYF.

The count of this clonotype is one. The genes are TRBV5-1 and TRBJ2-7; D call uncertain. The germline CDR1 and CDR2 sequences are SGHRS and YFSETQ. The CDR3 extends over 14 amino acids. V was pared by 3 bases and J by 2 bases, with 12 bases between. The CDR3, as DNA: TGCGCCAGCAGCTCCACACAGCCGACCTACGAGCAGTACTTC. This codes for CASSSTQPTYEQYF.

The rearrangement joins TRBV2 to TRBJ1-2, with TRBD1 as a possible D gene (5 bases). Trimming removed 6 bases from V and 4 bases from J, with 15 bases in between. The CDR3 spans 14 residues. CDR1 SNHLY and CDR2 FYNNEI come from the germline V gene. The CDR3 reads CASRASSTVYGYTF. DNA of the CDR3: TGTGCCAGCAGAGCTTCTTCGACAGTCTATGGCTACACCTTC.

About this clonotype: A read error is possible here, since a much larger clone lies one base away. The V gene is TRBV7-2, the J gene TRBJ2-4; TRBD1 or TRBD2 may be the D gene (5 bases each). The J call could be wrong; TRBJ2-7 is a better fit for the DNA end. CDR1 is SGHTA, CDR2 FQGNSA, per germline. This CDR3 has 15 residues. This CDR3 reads CASSGRRDVTYEQYF. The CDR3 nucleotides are TGTGCCAGCAGCGGCCGCCGGGACGTAACCTACGAGCAGTACTTC.

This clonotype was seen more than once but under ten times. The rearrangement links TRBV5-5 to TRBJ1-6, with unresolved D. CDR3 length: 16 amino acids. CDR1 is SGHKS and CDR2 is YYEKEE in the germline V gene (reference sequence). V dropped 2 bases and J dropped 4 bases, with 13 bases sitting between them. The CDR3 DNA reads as TGTGCCAGCAGCTTCCCCCCGGACCTTTATAATTCACCCCTCCACTTT. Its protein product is CASSFPPDLYNSPLHF.